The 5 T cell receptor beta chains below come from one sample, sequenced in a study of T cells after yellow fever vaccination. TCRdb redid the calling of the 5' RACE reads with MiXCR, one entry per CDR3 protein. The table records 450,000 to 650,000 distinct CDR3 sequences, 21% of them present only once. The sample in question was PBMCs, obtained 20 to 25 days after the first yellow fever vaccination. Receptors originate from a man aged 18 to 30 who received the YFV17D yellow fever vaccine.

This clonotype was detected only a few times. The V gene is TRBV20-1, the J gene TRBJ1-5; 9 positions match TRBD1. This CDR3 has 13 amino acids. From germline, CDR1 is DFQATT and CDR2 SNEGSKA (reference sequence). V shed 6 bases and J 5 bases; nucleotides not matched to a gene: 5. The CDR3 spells CSARQGVYQPQHF. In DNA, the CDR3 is TGCAGTGCGCGACAGGGGGTTTATCAGCCCCAGCATTTT.

CDR3 coding DNA: TGTGCCAGCAGCTCAACAGGGCGGGATACGCAGTATTTT. Protein: CASSSTGRDTQYF. J is TRBJ2-3 and V is TRBV7-9; possibly TRBD1 for D (6 bases). CDR1 SEHNR and CDR2 FQNEAQ come from the germline V gene (reference sequence). This CDR3 contains 13 residues. Trimming removed 4 bases from V and 6 bases from J, with 11 bases in between.

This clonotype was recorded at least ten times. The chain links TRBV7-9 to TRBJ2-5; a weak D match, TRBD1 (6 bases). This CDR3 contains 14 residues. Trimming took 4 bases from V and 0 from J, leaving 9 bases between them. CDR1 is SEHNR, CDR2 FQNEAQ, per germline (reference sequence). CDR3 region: CASSSGTYQETQYF. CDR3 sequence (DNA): TGTGCCAGCAGCTCCGGGACATACCAAGAGACCCAGTACTTC.

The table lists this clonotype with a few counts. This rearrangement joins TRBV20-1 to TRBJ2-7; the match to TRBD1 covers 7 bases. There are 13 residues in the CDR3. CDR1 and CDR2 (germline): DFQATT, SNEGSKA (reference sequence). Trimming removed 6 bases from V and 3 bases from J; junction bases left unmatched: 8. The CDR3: CSATGTDFYEQYV. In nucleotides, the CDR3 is TGCAGTGCAACGGGGACAGATTTCTACGAGCAGTACGTC.

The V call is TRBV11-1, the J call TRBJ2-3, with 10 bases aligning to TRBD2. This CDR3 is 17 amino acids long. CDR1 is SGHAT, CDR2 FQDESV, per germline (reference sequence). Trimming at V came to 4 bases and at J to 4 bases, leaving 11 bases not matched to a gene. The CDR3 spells CASSSADSGGRADTQYF. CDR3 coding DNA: TGTGCCAGCAGCTCGGCGGATAGCGGGGGGCGGGCAGATACGCAGTATTTT.